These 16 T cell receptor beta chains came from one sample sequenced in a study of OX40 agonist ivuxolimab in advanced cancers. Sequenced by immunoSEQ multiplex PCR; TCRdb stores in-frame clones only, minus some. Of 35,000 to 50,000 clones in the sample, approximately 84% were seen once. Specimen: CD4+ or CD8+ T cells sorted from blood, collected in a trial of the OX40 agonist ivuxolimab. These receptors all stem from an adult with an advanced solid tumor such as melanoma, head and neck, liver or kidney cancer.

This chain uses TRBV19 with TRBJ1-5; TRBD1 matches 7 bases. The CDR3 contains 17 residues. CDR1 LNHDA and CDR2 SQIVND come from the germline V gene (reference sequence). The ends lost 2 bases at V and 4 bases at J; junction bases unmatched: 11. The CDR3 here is CASSIFWSQGENQPQHF. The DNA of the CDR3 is TGTGCCAGTAGTATATTCTGGTCGCAGGGGGAGAATCAGCCCCAGCATTTT.

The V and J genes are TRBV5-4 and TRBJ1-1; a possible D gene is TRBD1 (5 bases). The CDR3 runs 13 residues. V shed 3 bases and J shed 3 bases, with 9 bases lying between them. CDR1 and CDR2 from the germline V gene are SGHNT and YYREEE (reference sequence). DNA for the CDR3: TGTGCCAGCAGCTCGGGGACCTACACTGAAGCTTTCTTT. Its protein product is CASSSGTYTEAFF. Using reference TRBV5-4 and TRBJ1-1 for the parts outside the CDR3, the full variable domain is ETGVTQSPTHLIKTRGQQVTLRCSSQSGHNTVSWYQQALGQGPQFIFQYYREEENGRGNFPPRFSGLQFPNYSSELNVNALELDDSALYLCASSSGTYTEAFFGQGTRLTVV.

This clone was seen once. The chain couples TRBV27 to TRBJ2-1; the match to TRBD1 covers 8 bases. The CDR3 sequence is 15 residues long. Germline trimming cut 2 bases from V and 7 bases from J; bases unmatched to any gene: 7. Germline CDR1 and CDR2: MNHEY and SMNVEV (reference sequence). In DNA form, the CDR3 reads TGTGCCAGCAGTTTAAACACAGGGGGGTGGAATGAGCAGTTCTTC. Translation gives CASSLNTGGWNEQFF.

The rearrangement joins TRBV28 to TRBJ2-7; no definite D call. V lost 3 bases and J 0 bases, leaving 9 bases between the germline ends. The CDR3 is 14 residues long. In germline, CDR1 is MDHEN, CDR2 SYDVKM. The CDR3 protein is CASSFLEPSYEQYF. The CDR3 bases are TGTGCCAGCAGTTTTTTAGAGCCCTCCTACGAGCAGTACTTC.

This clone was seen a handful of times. The CDR3 loop reads CASSYSSSETYEQYF. The CDR3 DNA sequence: TGTGCCAGCAGTTACTCATCTAGCGAGACCTACGAGCAGTACTTC. The chain links TRBV6-5 to TRBJ2-7, with a weak D call TRBD2 (6 bases). V was cut by 0 bases and J by 2 bases, with 11 bases left in between. The CDR3 runs 15 residues. Per the germline V gene, CDR1 is MNHEY and CDR2 is SVGAGI.

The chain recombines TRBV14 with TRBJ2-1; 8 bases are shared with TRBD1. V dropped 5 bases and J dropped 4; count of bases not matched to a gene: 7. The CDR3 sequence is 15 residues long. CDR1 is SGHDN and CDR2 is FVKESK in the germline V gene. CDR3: CASSTRTGTYNEQFF. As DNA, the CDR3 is TGTGCCAGCAGCACACGGACAGGGACTTACAATGAGCAGTTCTTC.

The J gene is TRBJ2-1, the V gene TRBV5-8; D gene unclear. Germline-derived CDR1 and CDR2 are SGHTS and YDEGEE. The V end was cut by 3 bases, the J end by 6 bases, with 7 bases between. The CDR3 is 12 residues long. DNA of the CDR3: TGTGCCAGCAGCTGGGGAAGCAATGAGCAGTTCTTC. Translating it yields CASSWGSNEQFF.

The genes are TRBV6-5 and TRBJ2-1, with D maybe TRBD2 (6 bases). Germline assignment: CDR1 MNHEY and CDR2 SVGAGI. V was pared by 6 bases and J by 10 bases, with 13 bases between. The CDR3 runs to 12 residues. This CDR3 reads CASRDGSLEQFF. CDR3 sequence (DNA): TGTGCCAGCAGAGACGGGAGTTTGGAGCAGTTCTTC.

The CDR3 DNA reads TGTGCCAGCAGTCCTAGGGACAGCTACTACAATGAGCAGTTCTTC. It yields the protein CASSPRDSYYNEQFF. The chain is built from TRBV27 and TRBJ2-1; 7 bases align to TRBD1. Trimming took 5 bases from V and 3 from J; bases not matched to a gene: 7. The CDR3 is 15 residues long. CDR1 and CDR2 from the germline V gene are MNHEY and SMNVEV (reference sequence).

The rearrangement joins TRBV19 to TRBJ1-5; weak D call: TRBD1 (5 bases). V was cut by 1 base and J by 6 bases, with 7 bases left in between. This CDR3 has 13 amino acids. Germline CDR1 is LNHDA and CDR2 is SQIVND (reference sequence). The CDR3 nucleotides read TGTGCCAGTAGTATAGTAGGGGCTCAGCCCCAGCATTTT. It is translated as CASSIVGAQPQHF.

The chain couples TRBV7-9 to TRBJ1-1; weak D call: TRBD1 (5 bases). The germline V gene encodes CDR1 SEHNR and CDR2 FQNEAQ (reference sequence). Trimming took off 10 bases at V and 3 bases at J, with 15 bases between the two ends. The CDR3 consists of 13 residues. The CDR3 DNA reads TGTGCCATCACGGGGTCGGGGGACACTGAAGCTTTCTTT. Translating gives CAITGSGDTEAFF.

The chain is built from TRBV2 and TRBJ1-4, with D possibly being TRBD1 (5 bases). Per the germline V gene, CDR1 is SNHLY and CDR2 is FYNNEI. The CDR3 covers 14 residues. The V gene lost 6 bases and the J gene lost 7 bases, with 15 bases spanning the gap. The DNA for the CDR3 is TGTGCCAGCAGCTCAGGGTATCAGAGTGAAAAACTGTTTTTT. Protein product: CASSSGYQSEKLFF.

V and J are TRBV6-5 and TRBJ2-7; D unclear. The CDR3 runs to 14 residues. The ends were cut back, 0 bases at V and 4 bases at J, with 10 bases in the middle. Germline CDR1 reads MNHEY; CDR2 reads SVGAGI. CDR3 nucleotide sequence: TGTGCCAGCAGTTACTCGGCTACCGGGTACGAGCAGTACTTC. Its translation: CASSYSATGYEQYF.

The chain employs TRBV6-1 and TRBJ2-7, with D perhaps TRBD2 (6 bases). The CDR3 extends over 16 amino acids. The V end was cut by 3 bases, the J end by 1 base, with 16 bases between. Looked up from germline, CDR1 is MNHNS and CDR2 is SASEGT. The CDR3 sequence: CASSEPPGLLSYEQYV. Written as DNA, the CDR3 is TGTGCCAGCAGTGAGCCCCCGGGACTCCTATCCTACGAGCAGTACGTC.

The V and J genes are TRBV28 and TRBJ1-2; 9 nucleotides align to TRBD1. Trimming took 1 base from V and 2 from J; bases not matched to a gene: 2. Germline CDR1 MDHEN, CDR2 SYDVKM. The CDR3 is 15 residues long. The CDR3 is CASSLLGQGNYGYTF. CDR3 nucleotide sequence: TGTGCCAGCAGTTTATTGGGACAGGGAAACTATGGCTACACCTTC.

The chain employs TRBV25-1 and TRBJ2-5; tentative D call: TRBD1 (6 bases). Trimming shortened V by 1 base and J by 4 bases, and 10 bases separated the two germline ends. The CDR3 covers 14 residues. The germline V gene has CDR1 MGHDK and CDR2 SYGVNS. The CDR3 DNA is TGTGCCAGCAGTGAATGGCAGGGGAGAGAGACCCAGTACTTC. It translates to CASSEWQGRETQYF. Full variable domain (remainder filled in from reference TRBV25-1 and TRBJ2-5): EADIYQTPRYLVIGTGKKITLECSQTMGHDKMYWYQQDPGMELHLIHYSYGVNSTEKGDLSSESTVSRIRTEHFPLTLESARPSHTSQYLCASSEWQGRETQYFGPGTRLLVL.